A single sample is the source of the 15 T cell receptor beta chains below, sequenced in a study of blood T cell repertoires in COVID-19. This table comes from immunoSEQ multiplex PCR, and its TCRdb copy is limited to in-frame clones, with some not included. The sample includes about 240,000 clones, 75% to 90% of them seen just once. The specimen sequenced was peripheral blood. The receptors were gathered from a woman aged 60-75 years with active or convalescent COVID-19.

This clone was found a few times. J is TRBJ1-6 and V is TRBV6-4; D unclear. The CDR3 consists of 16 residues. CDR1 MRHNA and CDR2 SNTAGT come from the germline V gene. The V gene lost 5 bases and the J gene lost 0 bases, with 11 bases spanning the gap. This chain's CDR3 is CASSPSPSSYNSPLHF. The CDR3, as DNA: TGTGCCAGCAGTCCCTCCCCGAGCTCCTATAATTCACCCCTCCACTTT.

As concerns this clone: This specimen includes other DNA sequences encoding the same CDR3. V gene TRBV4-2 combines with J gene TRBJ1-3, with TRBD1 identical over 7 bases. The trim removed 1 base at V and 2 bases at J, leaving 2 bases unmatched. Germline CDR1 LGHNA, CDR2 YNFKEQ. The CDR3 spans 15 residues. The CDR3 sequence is CASSQVTGAGNTIYF. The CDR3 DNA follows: TGTGCCAGCAGCCAAGTCACAGGGGCTGGAAACACCATATATTTT.

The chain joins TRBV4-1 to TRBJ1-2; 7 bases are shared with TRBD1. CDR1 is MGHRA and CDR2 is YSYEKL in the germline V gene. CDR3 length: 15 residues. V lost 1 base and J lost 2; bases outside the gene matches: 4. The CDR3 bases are TGCGCCAGCAGCCAAGGTTTGACAGGGAACTATGGCTACACCTTC. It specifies CASSQGLTGNYGYTF.

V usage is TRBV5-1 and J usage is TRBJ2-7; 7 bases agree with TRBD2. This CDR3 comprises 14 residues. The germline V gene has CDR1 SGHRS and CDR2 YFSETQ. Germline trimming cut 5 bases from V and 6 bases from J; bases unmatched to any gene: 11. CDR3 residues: CASSMFRGEREQYF. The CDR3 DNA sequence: TGCGCCAGCAGTATGTTCCGGGGGGAACGCGAGCAGTACTTC.

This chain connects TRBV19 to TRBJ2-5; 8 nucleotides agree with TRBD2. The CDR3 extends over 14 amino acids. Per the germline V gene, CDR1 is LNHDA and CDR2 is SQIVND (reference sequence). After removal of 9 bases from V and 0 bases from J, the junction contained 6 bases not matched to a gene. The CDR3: CASGGGRYQETQYF. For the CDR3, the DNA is TGTGCCAGCGGCGGGGGGAGGTACCAAGAGACCCAGTACTTC.

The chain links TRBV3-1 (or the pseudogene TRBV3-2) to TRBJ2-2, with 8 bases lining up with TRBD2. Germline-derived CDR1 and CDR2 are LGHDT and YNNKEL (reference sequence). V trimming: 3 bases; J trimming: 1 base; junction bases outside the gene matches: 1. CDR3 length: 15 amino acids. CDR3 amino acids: CASSQAGGNTGELFF. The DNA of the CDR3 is TGTGCCAGCAGCCAGGCGGGGGGGAACACCGGGGAGCTGTTTTTT.

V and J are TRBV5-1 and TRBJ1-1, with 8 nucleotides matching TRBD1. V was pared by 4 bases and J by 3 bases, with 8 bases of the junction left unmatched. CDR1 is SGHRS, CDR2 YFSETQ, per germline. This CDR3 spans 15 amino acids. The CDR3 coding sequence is TGCGCCAGCAGCAAGGGACAGGCCAGGGACACTGAAGCTTTCTTT. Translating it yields CASSKGQARDTEAFF.

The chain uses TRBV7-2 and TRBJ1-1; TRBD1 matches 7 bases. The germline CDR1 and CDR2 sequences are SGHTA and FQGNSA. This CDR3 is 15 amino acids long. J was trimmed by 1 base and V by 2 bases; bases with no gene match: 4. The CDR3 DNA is TGTGCCAGCAGCTTAAAGGGACAGTCGAACACTGAAGCTTTCTTT. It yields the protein CASSLKGQSNTEAFF.

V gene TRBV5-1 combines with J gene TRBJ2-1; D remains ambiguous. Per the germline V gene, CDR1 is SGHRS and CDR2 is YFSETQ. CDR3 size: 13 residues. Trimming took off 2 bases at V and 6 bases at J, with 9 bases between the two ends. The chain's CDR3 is CASSFNSLNEQFF. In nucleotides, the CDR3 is TGCGCCAGCAGCTTTAACTCCCTCAATGAGCAGTTCTTC. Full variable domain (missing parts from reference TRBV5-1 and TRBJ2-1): KAGVTQTPRYLIKTRGQQVTLSCSPISGHRSVSWYQQTPGQGLQFLFEYFSETQRNKGNFPGRFSGRQFSNSRSEMNVSTLELGDSALYLCASSFNSLNEQFFGPGTRLTVL.

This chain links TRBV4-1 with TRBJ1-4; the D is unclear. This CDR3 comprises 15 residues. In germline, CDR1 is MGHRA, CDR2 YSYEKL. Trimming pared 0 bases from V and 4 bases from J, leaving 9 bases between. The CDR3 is CASSQDRGLNEKLFF. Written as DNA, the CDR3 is TGCGCCAGCAGCCAAGATCGAGGGCTTAATGAAAAACTGTTTTTT.

The CDR3 loop is CASSLAWQLSGNQPQHF. DNA of the CDR3: TGTGCCAGCAGCTTAGCGTGGCAGCTTAGCGGCAATCAGCCCCAGCATTTT. This sequence joins TRBV7-8 and TRBJ1-5; D gene ambiguous. The CDR3 totals 17 residues. Trimming left V 0 bases short and J 2 bases short, with 14 bases between. CDR1 and CDR2 from the germline V gene are SGHVS and FQNEAQ.

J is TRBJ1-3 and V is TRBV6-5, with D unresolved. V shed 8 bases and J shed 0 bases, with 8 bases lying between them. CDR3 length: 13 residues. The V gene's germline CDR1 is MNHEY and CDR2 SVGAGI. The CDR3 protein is CASHGSSGNTIYF. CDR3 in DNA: TGTGCCAGCCATGGGAGCTCTGGAAACACCATATATTTT.

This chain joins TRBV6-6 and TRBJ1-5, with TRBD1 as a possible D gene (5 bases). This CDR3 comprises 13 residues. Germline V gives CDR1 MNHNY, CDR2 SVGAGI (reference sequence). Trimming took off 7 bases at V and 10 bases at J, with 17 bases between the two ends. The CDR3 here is CASTPSGGGPQHF. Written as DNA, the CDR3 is TGTGCCAGCACCCCTTCGGGGGGAGGCCCCCAGCATTTT.

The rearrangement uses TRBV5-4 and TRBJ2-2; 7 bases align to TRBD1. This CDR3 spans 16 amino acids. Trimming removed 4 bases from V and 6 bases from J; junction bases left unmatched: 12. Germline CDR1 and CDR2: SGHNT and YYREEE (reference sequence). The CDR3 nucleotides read TGTGCCAGCAGCCCTACGACGGGGACAGCTTCCGGGGAGCTGTTTTTT. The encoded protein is CASSPTTGTASGELFF.

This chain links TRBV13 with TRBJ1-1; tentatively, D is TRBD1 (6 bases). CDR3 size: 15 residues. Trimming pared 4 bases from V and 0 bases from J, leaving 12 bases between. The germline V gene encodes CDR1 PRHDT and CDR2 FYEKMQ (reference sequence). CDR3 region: CASSWNRALNTEAFF. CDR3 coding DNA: TGTGCCAGCAGCTGGAACAGGGCCCTGAACACTGAAGCTTTCTTT.